This T cell receptor (beta chain) was documented in a study of blood T cell repertoires in COVID-19. Background on the study: T cells, B-cell-depleted T cells, or PBMCs provided the cDNA or gDNA that served as material.

Trimming stripped 4 bases from V and 4 bases from J, with 17 bases between. The germline V gene has CDR1 SGHRS and CDR2 YFSETQ. The CDR3 runs 15 residues. Generated by immunoSEQ multiplex PCR, the TCRdb table keeps only in-frame clones and is missing some. The sample holds about 77,000 clones; around 70% are singletons and the top ten take approximately 20%. The V and J genes are TRBV5-1 and TRBJ1-1; possible D gene TRBD1, 5 bases. This sequence originates from a man aged 60 to 69 with acute or convalescent COVID-19. Sequencing used peripheral blood. The DNA for the CDR3 is TGCGCCAGCAGCGAATCAGGGTCCCCTGGCACTGAAGCTTTCTTT. It translates to CASSESGSPGTEAFF.